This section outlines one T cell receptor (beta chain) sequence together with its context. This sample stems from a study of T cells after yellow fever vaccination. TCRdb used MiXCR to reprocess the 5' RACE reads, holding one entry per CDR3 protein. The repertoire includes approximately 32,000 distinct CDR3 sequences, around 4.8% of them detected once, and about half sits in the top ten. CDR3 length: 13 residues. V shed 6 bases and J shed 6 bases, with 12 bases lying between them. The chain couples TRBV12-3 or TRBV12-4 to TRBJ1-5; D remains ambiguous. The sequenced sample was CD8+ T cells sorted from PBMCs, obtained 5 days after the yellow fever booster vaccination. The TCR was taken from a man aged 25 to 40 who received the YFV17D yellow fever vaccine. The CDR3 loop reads CASSSSSRQPQHF. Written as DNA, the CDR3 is TGTGCCAGCAGCTCCTCTTCACGTCAGCCCCAGCATTTT.